The TCR beta chain described here comes from a study of T-cell memory formation after mild COVID-19. Study information: Clusters of TCRs were largely donor specific.

In this sample, this clonotype turned up a few times. A single record per CDR3 protein comes from TCRdb applying MiXCR to the 5' RACE reads. The sample yields 360,000 or so distinct CDR3 sequences, 25% to 30% seen once. The source of this sequence is an adult woman who had mild COVID-19 (a few samples of this study predate the infection). Cell type and time point are not known. Material: PBMCs or a T cell subset sorted from them (not recorded which).

For the CDR3, the DNA is TGTGCCAGCACCGTTCGGACAGGCGCGAACACCGGGGAGCTGTTTTTT. Its translation: CASTVRTGANTGELFF. The chain joins TRBV27 to TRBJ2-2; the match to TRBD1 covers 7 bases. With 7 bases clipped from V and 0 bases from J, the junction kept 8 bases outside the gene matches. This CDR3 contains 16 residues. Germline-derived CDR1 and CDR2 are MNHEY and SMNVEV (reference sequence).